Shown below are 19 T cell receptor beta chains from a single sample sequenced in a study of OX40 agonist ivuxolimab in advanced cancers. Profiling relied on immunoSEQ multiplex PCR, and the TCRdb table lists in-frame clones only, not all of them. The sample contains tens of thousands of clones, approximately 90% of which appear only once. The sequencing here drew on CD4+ or CD8+ T cells sorted from blood, taken in a trial of the OX40 agonist ivuxolimab. The receptors were gathered from an adult with an advanced solid tumor such as melanoma, head and neck, liver or kidney cancer.

The V gene is TRBV7-9, the J gene TRBJ2-2; D may be TRBD1 (5 bases). The CDR3 contains 14 residues. Germline loops: CDR1 SEHNR, CDR2 FQNEAQ (reference sequence). V was cut by 7 bases and J by 3 bases, with 12 bases left in between. Here the CDR3 DNA reads TGTGCCAGCACGCCCAGGGCTTACACCGGGGAGCTGTTTTTT. This codes for CASTPRAYTGELFF.

The chain links TRBV4-2 to TRBJ2-1, with 7 positions matching TRBD1. Germline V lookup: CDR1 LGHNA, CDR2 YNFKEQ. Trimming removed 0 bases from V and 8 bases from J; junction bases left unmatched: 13. The CDR3 consists of 17 residues. The DNA of the CDR3 is TGTGCCAGCAGCCAAGAGGAGAGGGGGCGAAAAGCCGATGAGCAGTTCTTC. Translation gives CASSQEERGRKADEQFF.

Here the CDR3 DNA reads TGTGCCAGTAGTAGCGGGGCCGGCGCTAATGAAAAACTGTTTTTT. Protein product: CASSSGAGANEKLFF. The rearrangement uses TRBV19 and TRBJ1-4, with a possible D match to TRBD1 (5 bases). The CDR3 runs to 15 residues. V was cut by 4 bases and J by 3 bases, with 12 bases left in between. The germline V gene encodes CDR1 LNHDA and CDR2 SQIVND (reference sequence).

The V call is TRBV13, the J call TRBJ2-1, with a tentative D call TRBD2 (6 bases). Germline CDR1 PRHDT, CDR2 FYEKMQ (reference sequence). This CDR3 is 14 amino acids long. V was trimmed by 3 bases and J by 7 bases, leaving 13 bases between them. CDR3 amino acids: CASSFPGRKNEQFF. DNA of the CDR3: TGTGCCAGCAGCTTTCCCGGGAGAAAGAATGAGCAGTTCTTC.

V gene TRBV2 combines with J gene TRBJ2-1; TRBD2 is a possible D gene (6 bases). This CDR3 is 14 amino acids long. Germline CDR1 is SNHLY and CDR2 is FYNNEI. V shed 3 bases and J shed 4 bases, with 10 bases lying between them. For the CDR3, the DNA is TGTGCCAGCAGTGACCAGGACTATTACAATGAGCAGTTCTTC. Amino acid sequence: CASSDQDYYNEQFF.

The genes are TRBV27 and TRBJ2-3; maybe TRBD1 (5 bases). Deletions cut 2 bases from V and 0 bases from J, with 9 bases between. The CDR3 consists of 15 residues. From germline, CDR1 is MNHEY and CDR2 SMNVEV (reference sequence). The CDR3 protein is CASSLGASSTDTQYF. CDR3 bases: TGTGCCAGCAGTTTAGGGGCTTCTAGCACAGATACGCAGTATTTT.

The J gene is TRBJ2-1, the V gene TRBV23-1; 14 bases line up with TRBD2. TRBV23-1 counts as an open reading frame of uncertain function. Trimming removed 8 bases from V and 6 bases from J; junction bases left unmatched: 21. The CDR3 sequence is 20 residues long. The CDR3 spells CASVGTSGSLGGLIFNEQFF. The CDR3 DNA reads as TGCGCCAGCGTAGGGACTAGCGGGAGTTTGGGCGGATTGATTTTCAATGAGCAGTTCTTC.

This chain connects TRBV5-4 to TRBJ2-5; maybe TRBD2 (7 bases). This CDR3 contains 16 residues. From germline, CDR1 is SGHNT and CDR2 YYREEE (reference sequence). Trimming removed 2 bases from V and 4 bases from J, with 18 bases in between. CDR3 nucleotide sequence: TGTGCCAGCAGCTTACGGGGGGCGGGGTCAGGAGAGACCCAGTACTTC. It codes for CASSLRGAGSGETQYF.

This chain uses TRBV4-3 with TRBJ2-7; D unresolved. The CDR3 is 14 amino acids. CDR1 is LGHNA and CDR2 is YSLEER in the germline V gene. Trimming removed 0 bases from V and 0 bases from J, with 6 bases in between. The CDR3 bases are TGCGCCAGCAGCCAAGATTCTTACTCCTACGAGCAGTACTTC. Protein product: CASSQDSYSYEQYF.

The genes are TRBV6-6 and TRBJ1-5; D is perhaps TRBD1 (5 bases). Germline values: CDR1 MNHNY, CDR2 SVGAGI (reference sequence). The CDR3 contains 15 residues. Trimming removed 6 bases from V and 2 bases from J, with 14 bases in between. The CDR3 spells CASSPGTVGNQPQHF. CDR3 DNA: TGTGCCAGCAGCCCGGGGACTGTTGGCAATCAGCCCCAGCATTTT.

This clone was counted once. The V and J genes are TRBV2 and TRBJ2-5; D uncertain. With the DNA end fitting TRBJ2-7 better, the J assignment may be wrong. Germline CDR1 SNHLY, CDR2 FYNNEI. The CDR3 loop spans 13 amino acids. CDR3 amino acids: CASSEGSDPEQYF. The CDR3 bases are TGTGCCAGCAGTGAAGGATCGGACCCCGAGCAGTACTTC.

This rearrangement joins TRBV12-2 to TRBJ2-7; TRBD1 is taken as the D call from the table, unchecked against the DNA. TRBV12-2 is tagged as a pseudogene. This CDR3 region has 19 residues. CDR3 nucleotide sequence: TGTGCAAGTCGCTACGGGACAGAGGACAGTCACCAGAGCTCCTACGAGCAGTACTTC. This encodes CASRYGTEDSHQSSYEQYF.

This rearrangement joins TRBV6-5 to TRBJ2-7; no firm D call. The length of the CDR3 is 15 residues. Trimming pared 4 bases from V and 4 bases from J, leaving 17 bases between. Germline CDR1 reads MNHEY; CDR2 reads SVGAGI. For the CDR3, the DNA is TGTGCCAGCAGTTTTTCCGGCCAACGCCATTACGAGCAGTACTTC. Its translation is CASSFSGQRHYEQYF.

This chain joins TRBV7-8 and TRBJ2-2; a possible D gene is TRBD2 (6 bases). The CDR3 totals 17 residues. CDR1 and CDR2 from the germline V gene are SGHVS and FQNEAQ. V lost 2 bases to trimming and J lost 4 bases, with 17 bases between them. CDR3 coding DNA: TGTGCCAGCAGCTTATTACGTAGCGGTTACCTCACCGGGGAGCTGTTTTTT. It codes for CASSLLRSGYLTGELFF.

Only one count was recorded for this clone. This chain joins TRBV28 and TRBJ2-3; D uncertain. Germline CDR1 is MDHEN and CDR2 is SYDVKM. The V gene lost 1 base and the J gene lost 3 bases, with 2 bases spanning the gap. This CDR3 has 12 amino acids. CDR3 nucleotide sequence: TGTGCCAGCAGTTTATTTACAGATACGCAGTATTTT. Translated, it gives CASSLFTDTQYF.

Note on this clone: The same CDR3 also results from other DNA sequences found in this sample. The J gene is TRBJ1-1, the V gene TRBV28; 8 bases agree with TRBD1. The J segment lost 3 bases and the V segment lost 6 bases, leaving 12 bases of the junction unmatched. Germline-derived CDR1 and CDR2 are MDHEN and SYDVKM. The length of the CDR3 is 16 residues. The CDR3 sequence is CASSSLGQVGDTEAFF. In DNA, the CDR3 is TGTGCCAGCAGCTCCTTGGGACAGGTCGGAGACACTGAAGCTTTCTTT.

The genes are TRBV30 and TRBJ2-1, with D perhaps TRBD1 (6 bases). V was clipped by 5 bases and J by 0 bases, with 17 bases between them. The CDR3 extends over 16 amino acids. Germline V gene data show CDR1 as GTSNPN and CDR2 as SVGIG (reference sequence). DNA of the CDR3: TGTGCCTGGCGGATCACGAGGACAGACTCCTACAATGAGCAGTTCTTC. Translating gives CAWRITRTDSYNEQFF.

This clone was counted a single time. V gene TRBV19 combines with J gene TRBJ2-7; 9 positions match TRBD2. CDR3 length equals 15 residues. CDR1 is LNHDA and CDR2 is SQIVND in the germline V gene (reference sequence). Unmatched junction bases numbered 3, after V lost 1 base and J lost 2 bases. CDR3 in DNA: TGTGCCAGTAGTATAGGCGGGAGGGCCGCCTACGAGCAGTACTTC. It codes for CASSIGGRAAYEQYF.

The CDR3 loop is CASSFGSGRTDTQYF. CDR3 nucleotide sequence: TGTGCCAGCAGCTTTGGTAGCGGGAGAACAGATACGCAGTATTTT. The genes are TRBV11-3 and TRBJ2-3; the match to TRBD2 covers 9 bases. The CDR3 spans 15 residues. Germline V gene sequence: CDR1 SGHNT, CDR2 YENEEA. After removal of 3 bases from V and 3 bases from J, the junction contained 4 bases not matched to a gene.